Many counts were recorded for the clone carrying this T cell receptor beta chain. What it binds is not known. These data are taken from a study of T cells in Graves' hyperthyroidism and ophthalmopathy. Study-wide background: Peripheral blood samples were taken at initial diagnosis, prior to any treatment.

V lost 2 bases, J lost 4 bases, and 14 bases lay in between. This CDR3 contains 15 residues. The germline V gene encodes CDR1 MDHEN and CDR2 SYDVKM. Amplification of TCR beta CDR3 regions was performed using RNA transcripts as template. The HTBI primer set drove a first-round RT-PCR of the TCR CDR3. TCRdb reprocessed the multiplex PCR reads via MiXCR and lists one record per CDR3 protein. The data hold hundreds of thousands of distinct CDR3 sequences, with about 14% observed a single time. The diagnostic basis comprised clinical symptoms, serum thyroxine and TRAb, thyroid ultrasound and orbital computed tomography. Study-level findings and limits: Progression to ophthalmopathy was predicted a median of 6.5 months early.

Sequenced input: blood. The source is a woman aged 50 to 60 with Graves' ophthalmopathy. V gene TRBV28 combines with J gene TRBJ1-1; D is undetermined. CDR3 residues: CASSLPGIRFTEAFF. The CDR3 region has the DNA TGTGCCAGCAGTTTACCGGGAATCAGGTTCACTGAAGCTTTCTTT.